The sample holds a few counts of the clone carrying this TCR beta chain. Other DNA sequences from this sample encode an identical CDR3 as well. There are 13 residues in the CDR3. Germline values: CDR1 MRHNA, CDR2 SNTAGT. V lost 6 bases to trimming and J lost 1 base; unmatched junction nucleotides: 2. The sample belongs to a study of beta chain features in type 1 diabetes. As every portion of the isolated RNA was reverse transcribed, the sequencing read expressed TCRB transcripts. Sequenced by immunoSEQ multiplex PCR; TCRdb stores in-frame clones only, minus some. The sample lists about 150,000 clones; 11% were seen once.

Sequences were obtained from central memory CD4+ T cells from blood. This chain joins TRBV6-4 and TRBJ1-1; TRBD1 agrees at 7 bases. The TCR was taken from a man younger than 30 in good health. CDR3 sequence: CASSDRENTEAFF. The CDR3 DNA is TGTGCCAGCAGCGACAGGGAGAACACTGAAGCTTTCTTT.